The 21 T cell receptor beta chains below come from one sample, sequenced in a study of response to subunit inactivated influenza vaccine. TCRdb analysed the RT-PCR reads with MiXCR anew, one entry per CDR3 protein. The table has 550,000 to 800,000 distinct CDR3 sequences, about 15% seen once. Specimen: PBMCs from blood, collected 14 to 15 days before vaccination. Source of these receptors: a man in his fifties or sixties who received an inactivated influenza vaccine.

The V call is TRBV10-1, the J call TRBJ2-1; D possibly matches TRBD1 or TRBD2 (5 bases each). CDR3 length equals 14 residues. V shed 4 bases and J shed 5 bases, with 12 bases lying between them. The V gene's germline CDR1 is WNHNN and CDR2 SYGVQD (reference sequence). The CDR3 loop is CASSAVGDHNEQFF. CDR3 DNA sequence: TGCGCCAGCAGTGCCGTGGGGGATCACAATGAGCAGTTCTTC.

V is TRBV12-3 or TRBV12-4 and J is TRBJ1-5; D remains unclear. V lost 1 base, J lost 4 bases, and 8 bases lay in between. This CDR3 spans 14 amino acids. For the CDR3, the DNA is TGTGCCAGCAGTTTAGTTCCAGAGAATCAGCCCCAGCATTTT. Protein product: CASSLVPENQPQHF.

In this sample, this clonotype turned up a few times. The genes are TRBV20-1 and TRBJ1-4; D is possibly TRBD1 (5 bases). The V end was cut by 1 base, the J end by 5 bases, with 8 bases between. Germline V lookup: CDR1 DFQATT, CDR2 SNEGSKA (reference sequence). CDR3 length: 13 residues. CDR3 protein: CSARVGGNEKLFF. Here the CDR3 DNA reads TGCAGTGCTAGAGTGGGGGGGAATGAAAAACTGTTTTTT.

The sample holds many counts of this clonotype. The chain carries TRBV18 and TRBJ2-3; D could derive from TRBD1 or TRBD2 (5 bases each). From germline, CDR1 is KGHSH and CDR2 LQKENI. Trimming removed 3 bases at V and 4 bases at J, with 14 bases between. The CDR3 runs 15 residues. CDR3 nucleotide sequence: TGTGCCAGCTCACCCAGAGGGGAAACTTCAGATACGCAGTATTTT. Translated: CASSPRGETSDTQYF.

The gene calls are TRBV6-5 and TRBJ2-7; maybe TRBD1 (6 bases). The CDR3 runs to 14 residues. Germline V gene lookup returns CDR1 MNHEY and CDR2 SVGAGI. V lost 6 bases, J lost 2 bases, and 14 bases lay in between. DNA for the CDR3: TGTGCCAGCAGCCAAGCACAGGGCCCCTACGAGCAGTACTTC. This codes for CASSQAQGPYEQYF.

The rearrangement uses TRBV12-3 or TRBV12-4 and TRBJ2-1; the match to TRBD2 covers 8 bases. V lost 2 bases to trimming and J lost 2 bases; unmatched junction nucleotides: 2. The CDR3 has 15 amino acids. The CDR3 DNA follows: TGTGCCAGCAGTTTAACAGCGGGGGCCTACAATGAGCAGTTCTTC. Residues: CASSLTAGAYNEQFF.

This clonotype has a handful of counts. This chain links TRBV7-2 with TRBJ2-3, with TRBD2 matching 9 bases. This CDR3 has 16 residues. V trimming: 1 base; J trimming: 4 bases; junction bases outside the gene matches: 6. Per the germline V gene, CDR1 is SGHTA and CDR2 is FQGNSA. The CDR3 loop reads CASSLESGRRADTQYF. The CDR3 bases are TGTGCCAGCAGCTTAGAAAGCGGGAGGCGGGCAGATACGCAGTATTTT.

This clonotype was seen ten or more times. This rearrangement joins TRBV29-1 to TRBJ1-5, with 7 bases that match TRBD1. The CDR3 consists of 14 residues. The J segment lost 0 bases and the V segment lost 7 bases, leaving 6 bases of the junction unmatched. Germline V gene sequence: CDR1 SQVTM, CDR2 ANQGSEA. CDR3 in DNA: TGCAGCGCAGGACAGGCCGATAGCAATCAGCCCCAGCATTTT. The encoded protein is CSAGQADSNQPQHF.

In its sample, this clonotype was seen a few times. The CDR3 is CASSINPGGMGEAFF. CDR3 DNA: TGTGCCAGTAGTATAAATCCAGGGGGTATGGGTGAAGCTTTCTTT. The V and J genes are TRBV19 and TRBJ1-1; 7 bases map to TRBD1. J gave up 7 bases and V 2 bases, and 10 bases lay outside the gene matches. Germline assignment: CDR1 LNHDA and CDR2 SQIVND (reference sequence). The CDR3 has 15 amino acids.

This clonotype showed up many times. The chain recombines TRBV5-1 with TRBJ2-3; tentatively, D is TRBD1 (6 bases). The CDR3 runs to 16 residues. Looked up from germline, CDR1 is SGHRS and CDR2 is YFSETQ. Trimming removed 0 bases from V and 0 bases from J, with 11 bases in between. In DNA, the CDR3 is TGCGCCAGCAGCTTGGTTTCAGGGGCCAGCACAGATACGCAGTATTTT. Translated, it gives CASSLVSGASTDTQYF.

The sample holds a few counts of this clonotype. This chain uses TRBV27 with TRBJ1-1; D gene uncertain. CDR1 is MNHEY and CDR2 is SMNVEV in the germline V gene (reference sequence). Trimming removed 4 bases from V and 2 bases from J, with 14 bases in between. This CDR3 spans 15 amino acids. CDR3 sequence reads: CASSWAGRLNTEAFF. The CDR3 nucleotides read TGTGCCAGCAGTTGGGCCGGACGGCTAAACACTGAAGCTTTCTTT.

The chain couples TRBV18 to TRBJ2-7; 10 bases line up with TRBD1. The CDR3 is 15 amino acids. Germline V CDR1 and CDR2: KGHSH, LQKENI. The V gene end was trimmed by 6 bases and the J gene end by 5 bases; junction bases not matched to a gene: 10. This chain's CDR3 is CASSRRDRGTDEQYF. The CDR3 nucleotides read TGTGCCAGCTCGCGAAGGGACAGGGGAACCGACGAGCAGTACTTC.

The chain's CDR3 is CSVASPGFNTQYF. CDR3 bases: TGCAGCGTTGCTTCACCGGGTTTCAATACGCAGTATTTT. The chain carries TRBV29-1 and TRBJ2-3; D is unresolved. Between the trimmed V and J ends, which lost 4 bases and 7 bases, there was a span of 15 bases. This CDR3 has 13 amino acids. Germline V gene sequence: CDR1 SQVTM, CDR2 ANQGSEA.

The chain employs TRBV28 and TRBJ2-1, with D maybe TRBD1 (5 bases). Trimming took off 2 bases at V and 4 bases at J, with 9 bases between the two ends. This CDR3 has 14 residues. CDR1 and CDR2 (germline): MDHEN, SYDVKM. The CDR3 protein is CASSLIRAYNEQFF. CDR3 nucleotide sequence: TGTGCCAGCAGTTTAATCAGGGCTTACAATGAGCAGTTCTTC.

This clonotype occurred a few times. CDR3 region: CASSTQDRVQYF. DNA of the CDR3: TGTGCCAGTAGTACCCAAGACAGGGTGCAGTACTTC. The chain carries TRBV19 and TRBJ2-5, with 7 bases aligning to TRBD1. Germline CDR1 LNHDA, CDR2 SQIVND (reference sequence). V dropped 4 bases and J dropped 11; count of bases not matched to a gene: 7. The CDR3 runs to 12 residues.

The J gene is TRBJ2-3, the V gene TRBV7-2, with a possible D match to TRBD1 (5 bases). The V gene's germline CDR1 is SGHTA and CDR2 FQGNSA. Trimming shortened V by 2 bases and J by 1 base, and 13 bases separated the two germline ends. The CDR3 is 16 amino acids. The CDR3 DNA sequence: TGTGCCAGCAGCTTACTAATGGGGCGCGGCACAGATACGCAGTATTTT. Translation gives CASSLLMGRGTDTQYF.

In this sample, this clonotype turned up many times. The gene calls are TRBV2 and TRBJ2-7, with D unresolved. The CDR3 is 12 amino acids. V shed 6 bases and J shed 5 bases, with 11 bases lying between them. Germline V gives CDR1 SNHLY, CDR2 FYNNEI. The CDR3 sequence: CASSVVGDEQYF. For the CDR3, the DNA is TGTGCCAGCAGCGTCGTTGGGGACGAGCAGTACTTC.

This clonotype was detected many times. The rearrangement joins TRBV20-1 to TRBJ2-4, with no clear D. The CDR3 contains 10 residues. Germline values: CDR1 DFQATT, CDR2 SNEGSKA (reference sequence). With 0 bases removed from V and 10 bases from J, the gap between germline ends came to 4 bases. CDR3 residues: CSAREGIQYF. The CDR3 DNA is TGCAGTGCTAGAGAGGGGATTCAGTACTTC.

This clonotype appeared many times. V usage is TRBV29-1 and J usage is TRBJ2-1, with D unresolved. Germline values: CDR1 SQVTM, CDR2 ANQGSEA. The CDR3 loop spans 12 amino acids. Trimming took 7 bases from V and 8 from J, leaving 15 bases between them. The CDR3 bases are TGCAGCGCCACACATACCCAGTATGAGCAGTTCTTC. It is translated as CSATHTQYEQFF.

This clonotype appeared a few times. The chain recombines TRBV29-1 with TRBJ2-5; 10 bases are shared with TRBD1. Germline V gives CDR1 SQVTM, CDR2 ANQGSEA. The CDR3 spans 13 residues. Trimming cost V 8 bases and J 6 bases; bases outside gene matches: 9. The CDR3 here is CSRIGTGDKTQYF. Written as DNA, the CDR3 is TGCAGCCGAATCGGGACAGGGGATAAGACCCAGTACTTC.

In this sample, this clonotype turned up a few times. The chain links TRBV11-2 to TRBJ2-7; D remains unclear. CDR3 size: 12 residues. Trimming cost V 5 bases and J 3 bases, with 8 bases left between them. CDR1 and CDR2 from the germline V gene are SGHAT and FQNNGV. Here the CDR3 reads CASSRNFYEQYF. The CDR3 DNA reads TGTGCCAGCAGCCGGAACTTCTACGAGCAGTACTTC.